A selection of T cell receptor beta chains follows, all from one sample in a study of cytomegalovirus exposure and HLA in healthy donors. Clones were read by immunoSEQ multiplex PCR, and TCRdb kept only the in-frame ones, dropping some. The data show about 100,000 clones, roughly 88% seen once. Sequencing input: PBMCs. These TCRs come from a young woman in good health and CMV-seronegative. Both conserved end residues are trimmed from each CDR3.

J gene | V gene | CDR3 protein
TRBJ2-7 | TRBV28 | ASSPQGQGFIDEQY
TRBJ1-3 | TRBV12-2 | ALGGPSLCPFSGNTIY
TRBJ1-1 | TRBV11-2 | ASSFQDKNTEAF
TRBJ2-3 | TRBV7-2 | ASSFEGGMTDTQY
TRBJ1-1 | TRBV9 | ASSPSGGATAEAF
TRBJ1-2 | TRBV27 | ASSLSAGYSSYGYT
TRBJ2-1 | TRBV5-4 | ASRGTSGNEQF
TRBJ2-7 | TRBV11-2 | ASSFRQGSYEQY
TRBJ2-1 | TRBV9 | ASSTRQGTNEQF
TRBJ1-1 | TRBV4-1 | ASSQDRGYTEAF
TRBJ1-6 | TRBV27 | ASSLTGANNSPLH
TRBJ2-3 | TRBV2 | ASSQQNRETQY
TRBJ2-1 | TRBV4-2 | ASSQDPGNEQF
TRBJ2-7 | TRBV11-2 | ASKGLAGTAYEQY
TRBJ2-7 | TRBV6-5 | ASSYTGTGVYEQY
TRBJ2-3 | TRBV27 | ASSFSRTDTQY
TRBJ2-3 | TRBV6-6 | ASRAPDTQY
TRBJ1-1 | TRBV9 | ASSETGHSEAF
TRBJ1-2 | TRBV9 | ASSVGERQASSGYT
TRBJ2-2 | TRBV7-9 | ASSFFQNTGELF
TRBJ1-1 | TRBV7-9 | ASSDRGSATEAF
TRBJ1-1 | TRBV7-3 | ASSLTGGEAF
TRBJ2-7 | TRBV9 | ASSDGLSYEQY
TRBJ1-1 | TRBV28 | ASSLDKNTEAF
TRBJ1-2 | TRBV5-1 | ASSYTGVDYGYT